These T cell receptor beta chains were read from a single sample in a study of blood T cell repertoires in COVID-19. The data were produced by immunoSEQ multiplex PCR, yet TCRdb's version contains in-frame clones alone and is incomplete. The sample has more than 35,000 clones, roughly nine tenths seen once. The sample taken for sequencing was peripheral blood. These receptors all come from a human donor in a cohort sampled during active COVID-19. The CDR3 runs from the conserved cysteine through the conserved F or W. A D gene is named only where the DNA matches it firmly.

CDR3aa | CDR3nt | j_gene | d_gene | v_gene
CASSLGHSDGDRELHF | TGTGCCAGCAGCCTGGGCCACTCAGACGGAGACAGGGAGCTCCACTTT | TRBJ1-6 | TRBD1 | TRBV9
CASGLARRQETQYF | TGTGCTAGTGGTTTGGCGCGGCGCCAAGAGACCCAGTACTTC | TRBJ2-5 | . | TRBV12-5
CASSGGQINQPQHF | TGTGCCAGCAGTGGGGGACAGATTAATCAGCCCCAGCATTTT | TRBJ1-5 | TRBD1 | TRBV27
CASSYGLAVNEQFF | TGTGCCAGCAGTTACGGGCTAGCGGTGAATGAGCAGTTCTTC | TRBJ2-1 | TRBD2 | TRBV6-5
CSVQGEKLFF | TGCAGCGTACAGGGGGAAAAACTGTTTTTT | TRBJ1-4 | TRBD1 | TRBV29-1
CASSLLAGVREQFF | TGTGCCAGCAGCTTGCTAGCGGGAGTACGTGAGCAGTTCTTC | TRBJ2-1 | TRBD2 | TRBV5-6
CASNRTSSSYNSPLHF | TGTGCCAGCAACCGGACAAGCTCCTCCTATAATTCACCCCTCCACTTT | TRBJ1-6 | . | TRBV11-2
CASSLRLTGGTEAFF | TGTGCCAGCAGCTTAAGGTTGACAGGGGGTACTGAAGCTTTCTTT | TRBJ1-1 | TRBD1 | TRBV7-2
CASSVGDAGWLGYTF | TGTGCCAGCAGCGTAGGTGACGCAGGCTGGCTTGGCTACACCTTC | TRBJ1-2 | . | TRBV9
CASSYTQNYGYTF | TGTGCCAGCAGCTATACCCAGAACTATGGCTACACCTTC | TRBJ1-2 | . | TRBV7-2